The next 26 T cell receptor beta chains were all read from a single sample in a study of control samples from healthy donors and cancer patients (dated by TCRdb to between 2020 and 2021). The library was prepared using the immunoSEQ multiplex PCR assay. TCRdb re-hosts the immuneACCESS table, in-frame sequences only. Its copies lack some clones; in the studies checked, an unresolved V gene accounts for under half of them, and the cause for the rest is not known. This sample is represented by 100,000 to 130,000 clones; around four fifths of them were singletons. The ten largest clones represent about 5.9% of the sample. Sequencing input: blood. These receptor sequences come from a man aged 18 to 29 in good health.

The genes are TRBV24-1 and TRBJ2-2; D uncertain. V was cut by 3 bases and J by 2 bases, with 15 bases left in between. The germline gives CDR1 KGHDR, CDR2 SFDVKD. This CDR3 is 17 amino acids long. CDR3 nucleotides: TGTGCCACCAGTGATAGTCGGCTGATTCTCAACACCGGGGAGCTGTTTTTT. Translation: CATSDSRLILNTGELFF.

CDR3 residues: CASSRDAFPLGNTIYF. In DNA, the CDR3 is TGTGCCAGCAGCAGGGACGCGTTCCCCCTCGGAAACACCATATATTTT. The chain combines TRBV5-4 with TRBJ1-3; perhaps TRBD1 as D (5 bases). The length of the CDR3 is 16 residues. Germline loops: CDR1 SGHNT, CDR2 YYREEE (reference sequence). Trimming shortened V by 4 bases and J by 4 bases, and 18 bases separated the two germline ends.

A remark on this clone: Other DNA sequences in the sample encode the same CDR3. This chain uses TRBV6-6 with TRBJ1-3; D might be TRBD1 (6 bases). In germline, CDR1 is MNHNY, CDR2 SVGAGI (reference sequence). V lost 2 bases and J 4 bases, leaving 15 bases between the germline ends. The CDR3 runs to 16 residues. The CDR3 reads CASSYEGQGPGNTIYF. CDR3 sequence (DNA): TGTGCCAGCAGTTACGAGGGGCAGGGGCCCGGAAACACCATATATTTT.

This chain joins TRBV4-3 and TRBJ1-6; D perhaps matches TRBD1 (6 bases). This CDR3 contains 13 residues. The ends were cut back, 4 bases at V and 10 bases at J, with 11 bases in the middle. Germline V lookup: CDR1 LGHNA, CDR2 YSLEER. CDR3 sequence: CASSLKGGSPLHF. The CDR3, as DNA: TGCGCCAGCAGCCTTAAGGGGGGCTCACCCCTCCACTTT.

This clone was recorded a few times. CDR3 loop: CASSAVGQAGELFF. The CDR3 bases are TGTGCCAGCAGTGCAGTGGGGCAGGCCGGGGAGCTGTTTTTT. The gene calls are TRBV6-4 and TRBJ2-2; tentatively, D is TRBD1 (5 bases). The CDR3 sequence is 14 residues long. Germline CDR1 MRHNA, CDR2 SNTAGT. V lost 4 bases to trimming and J lost 6 bases, with 12 bases between them.

The genes are TRBV2 and TRBJ1-2; unclear D gene. This CDR3 has 10 residues. Germline CDR1 reads SNHLY; CDR2 reads FYNNEI. V shed 6 bases and J shed 7 bases, with 6 bases lying between them. CDR3 coding DNA: TGTGCCAGCAGACGGGGTGGCTACACCTTC. It specifies CASRRGGYTF. The entire variable domain, with the rest obtained from reference TRBV2 and TRBJ1-2, is as follows: EPEVTQTPSHQVTQMGQEVILRCVPISNHLYFYWYRQILGQKVEFLVSFYNNEISEKSEIFDDQFSVERPDGSNFTLKIRSTKLEDSAMYFCASRRGGYTFGSGTRLTVV.

This chain links TRBV10-3 with TRBJ1-2; the D gene is possibly TRBD1 (5 bases). Trimming shortened V by 3 bases and J by 4 bases, and 12 bases separated the two germline ends. The CDR3 runs to 14 residues. Germline values: CDR1 ENHRY, CDR2 SYGVKD. CDR3 in DNA: TGTGCCATCAGTGAAAGGGGTATCGGCTATGGCTACACCTTC. Translation gives CAISERGIGYGYTF.

The chain employs TRBV15 and TRBJ2-7, with 8 bases that match TRBD1. CDR1 and CDR2 (germline): LNHNV, YYDKDF (reference sequence). J gave up 3 bases and V 8 bases, and 9 bases lay outside the gene matches. The CDR3 is 14 residues long. CDR3 in DNA: TGTGCCACCGCCCGACAGGGGACTGACTACGAGCAGTACTTC. Protein: CATARQGTDYEQYF.

This rearrangement joins TRBV24-1 to TRBJ1-1; D may be TRBD1 (5 bases). The germline CDR1 and CDR2 sequences are KGHDR and SFDVKD. The CDR3 runs to 15 residues. The V gene lost 4 bases and the J gene lost 9 bases, with 20 bases spanning the gap. The CDR3, as DNA: TGTGCCACCAGTGACAATTCCCCAGGGAGACCACAAGCTTTCTTT. Translation: CATSDNSPGRPQAFF.

J is TRBJ1-5 and V is TRBV7-9; TRBD1 aligns across 8 bases. Germline V gene data show CDR1 as SEHNR and CDR2 as FQNEAQ (reference sequence). CDR3 size: 14 residues. V trimming: 5 bases; J trimming: 4 bases; junction bases outside the gene matches: 4. CDR3: CASSATGDNQPQHF. CDR3 DNA sequence: TGTGCCAGCAGCGCGACAGGGGATAATCAGCCCCAGCATTTT.

This chain joins TRBV25-1 and TRBJ2-3, with a tentative D call TRBD2 (6 bases). The V end was cut by 3 bases, the J end by 4 bases, with 14 bases between. This CDR3 region has 15 residues. The V gene's germline CDR1 is MGHDK and CDR2 SYGVNS. The CDR3 spells CASSDGGARADTQYF. In DNA, the CDR3 is TGTGCCAGCAGTGATGGCGGGGCTCGGGCAGATACGCAGTATTTT. Drawing the rest from reference TRBV25-1 and TRBJ2-3, the complete variable domain is EADIYQTPRYLVIGTGKKITLECSQTMGHDKMYWYQQDPGMELHLIHYSYGVNSTEKGDLSSESTVSRIRTEHFPLTLESARPSHTSQYLCASSDGGARADTQYFGPGTRLTVL.

The CDR3 coding sequence is TGTGCCACCAGCAGGGAACAGGGTGGGGAGACCCAGTACTTC. Its protein is CATSREQGGETQYF. The chain couples TRBV15 to TRBJ2-5, with D perhaps matching TRBD1 (6 bases). This CDR3 is built from 14 residues. Germline V gives CDR1 LNHNV, CDR2 YYDKDF (reference sequence). With 3 bases removed from V and 5 bases from J, the gap between germline ends came to 13 bases.

The chain combines TRBV28 with TRBJ1-2, with 7 bases aligning to TRBD1. Germline lookup yields CDR1 MDHEN and CDR2 SYDVKM. The CDR3 has 12 amino acids. V was clipped by 6 bases and J by 6 bases; unmatched bases: 4. The CDR3: CASSPGGNGYTF. In DNA, the CDR3 is TGTGCCAGCAGCCCAGGGGGAAATGGCTACACCTTC.

CDR3: CASSPGLAGAGEQYV. Here the CDR3 DNA reads TGTGCCAGCAGCCCCGGACTAGCGGGTGCAGGCGAGCAGTACGTC. The chain uses TRBV7-2 and TRBJ2-7; 11 nucleotides line up with TRBD2. Germline-derived CDR1 and CDR2 are SGHTA and FQGNSA. This CDR3 region has 15 residues. Germline trimming cut 5 bases from V and 6 bases from J; bases unmatched to any gene: 9.

J is TRBJ2-7 and V is TRBV5-5, with D unclear. Germline CDR1 is SGHKS and CDR2 is YYEKEE (reference sequence). The CDR3 spans 15 residues. Deletions cut 0 bases from V and 2 bases from J, with 12 bases between. CDR3: CASSLGWDPTYEQYV. CDR3 nucleotides: TGTGCCAGCAGCTTGGGGTGGGATCCGACCTACGAGCAGTACGTC.

The chain is built from TRBV24-1 and TRBJ2-1; D unresolved. The CDR3 is made up of 15 amino acids. Trimming took off 4 bases at V and 0 bases at J, with 9 bases between the two ends. The germline V gene encodes CDR1 KGHDR and CDR2 SFDVKD. The CDR3 DNA follows: TGTGCCACCAGTGACCAGCTAAGCTCCTACAATGAGCAGTTCTTC. It translates to CATSDQLSSYNEQFF.

This chain uses TRBV6-5 with TRBJ2-2; D not certain. With 0 bases removed from V and 4 bases from J, the gap between germline ends came to 9 bases. This CDR3 is 15 amino acids long. CDR1 and CDR2 (germline): MNHEY, SVGAGI. CDR3: CASSYSILGTGELFF. The CDR3 DNA is TGTGCCAGCAGTTACTCGATTTTAGGCACCGGGGAGCTGTTTTTT.

The gene calls are TRBV24-1 and TRBJ1-2; the D is unclear. V was shortened by 0 bases and J by 9 bases, with 7 bases between the two germline ends. In germline, CDR1 is KGHDR, CDR2 SFDVKD. This CDR3 is 12 amino acids long. The CDR3 nucleotides are TGTGCCACCAGTGATTTGGGTAGGAGCTACACCTTC. This translates into CATSDLGRSYTF.

The chain employs TRBV27 and TRBJ1-3; D possibly corresponds to TRBD1 (5 bases). CDR1 and CDR2 from the germline V gene are MNHEY and SMNVEV (reference sequence). Trimming removed 3 bases at V and 2 bases at J, with 11 bases between. The CDR3 consists of 15 residues. As DNA, the CDR3 is TGTGCCAGCAGTTTTTCAGGGTCAGCTGGAAACACCATATATTTT. This translates into CASSFSGSAGNTIYF.

This clone was detected only a few times. The chain is built from TRBV5-4 and TRBJ1-5; D is perhaps TRBD1 (5 bases). Trimming stripped 4 bases from V and 7 bases from J, with 18 bases between. Germline V CDR1 and CDR2: SGHNT, YYREEE (reference sequence). The CDR3 covers 15 residues. Here the CDR3 DNA reads TGTGCCAGCAGCCCTAGCGCAGGGAGGCACCAGCCCCAGCATTTT. This gives the protein CASSPSAGRHQPQHF.

On this clone itself: Other DNA sequences in this sample translate to the same CDR3. The rearrangement joins TRBV28 to TRBJ2-5, with 12 bases fitting TRBD1. This CDR3 is 16 amino acids long. V lost 4 bases to trimming and J lost 5 bases; unmatched junction nucleotides: 8. Germline V lookup: CDR1 MDHEN, CDR2 SYDVKM. CDR3 residues: CASSSAGTGGEETQYF. In DNA form, the CDR3 reads TGTGCCAGCAGTTCAGCCGGGACAGGGGGCGAGGAGACCCAGTACTTC.

The rearrangement uses TRBV11-1 and TRBJ2-1; D is perhaps TRBD2 (6 bases). The ends were cut back, 5 bases at V and 5 bases at J, with 16 bases in the middle. Germline CDR1 is SGHAT and CDR2 is FQDESV (reference sequence). This CDR3 comprises 15 residues. CDR3: CASSRRDFKNNEQFF. CDR3 nucleotides: TGTGCCAGCAGCCGCCGGGACTTTAAAAACAATGAGCAGTTCTTC.

This chain joins TRBV7-8 and TRBJ2-3; 10 positions agree with TRBD2. CDR1 is SGHVS, CDR2 FQNEAQ, per germline. V shed 3 bases, J shed 3 bases, and the junction held 3 bases outside the gene matches. There are 15 residues in the CDR3. This CDR3 is CASSFSGGWTDTQYF. The CDR3 coding sequence is TGTGCCAGCAGCTTTAGCGGGGGGTGGACAGATACGCAGTATTTT.

V and J are TRBV7-2 and TRBJ2-7; D is perhaps TRBD1 (6 bases). V was cut by 2 bases and J by 7 bases, with 18 bases left in between. The CDR3 is 15 residues long. Germline V gives CDR1 SGHTA, CDR2 FQGNSA. The CDR3 spells CASSLQGSALLEQYV. CDR3 DNA sequence: TGTGCCAGCAGCTTACAGGGGTCCGCCCTTTTAGAGCAGTACGTC.

About this clone itself: Its ends do not fully match the called genes, so a read error is possible. This sequence joins TRBV11-2 and TRBJ2-7; 10 nucleotides match TRBD2. Germline lookup yields CDR1 SGHAT and CDR2 FQNNGV. The length of the CDR3 is 11 residues. The CDR3 coding sequence is TGTGCCAGCAGCCCCTATAGCGGGGGGCACTTC. It is translated as CASSPYSGGHF.

Of note for this clone: Other DNA sequences in this sample translate to the same CDR3. This chain uses TRBV3-1 (or the pseudogene TRBV3-2) with TRBJ2-2, with 8 bases identical to TRBD2. The ends lost 5 bases at V and 7 bases at J; junction bases unmatched: 15. Germline V gene sequence: CDR1 LGHDT, CDR2 YNNKEL (reference sequence). This CDR3 is 17 amino acids long. In nucleotides, the CDR3 is TGTGCCAGCAGCACCCGTCGGGGGGGGGCAGAAGACGGGGAGCTGTTTTTT. Translation gives CASSTRRGGAEDGELFF.